The rows below give T cell receptor beta chains drawn from one sample of a study of cytomegalovirus exposure and HLA in healthy donors. Repertoires were generated with immunoSEQ multiplex PCR, while TCRdb's copy carries only in-frame clones and drops some. The sample records about 160,000 clones, around 80% being singletons. Sequencing was carried out using PBMCs. These receptors were taken from a man in his forties or fifties in good health and CMV-seronegative. CDR3s include the opening cysteine and the closing phenylalanine or tryptophan.

length	V	J	CDR3
14	TRBV5-6	TRBJ2-3	CASSMSGRTDTQYF
15	TRBV6-5	TRBJ2-5	CASSTSLARQETQYF
15	TRBV19	TRBJ2-1	CASSDGTSGYNEQFF
15	TRBV5-6	TRBJ2-5	CASSLGLAGGETQYF
13	TRBV27	TRBJ2-5	CASSFRGQETQYF
15	TRBV28	TRBJ2-7	CASSYPTGVTYEQYF
11	TRBV11-2	-	CASSLHYEQYF
15	TRBV5-4	TRBJ2-1	CASSLADRRYNEQFF
14	TRBV5-4	TRBJ2-7	CASSLGSGQAEQYF
15	TRBV2	TRBJ1-5	CASSEESLRHQPQHF
16	TRBV4-1	TRBJ2-1	CASSQASTSSHNEQFF
15	TRBV27	TRBJ2-7	CASSSLAGRSYEQYF
14	TRBV6-1	TRBJ1-2	CASSASGVTGGYTF
16	TRBV10-1	TRBJ1-4	CASSKPGQGANEKLFF
16	TRBV28	TRBJ2-2	CASSLEGGRGTGELFF
13	TRBV18	-	CASSPGGGGEQYF
13	TRBV19	TRBJ1-5	CASSEGRNQPQHF
16	TRBV18	TRBJ1-2	CASSPMPPGQNYGYTF
15	TRBV18	TRBJ2-1	CASSPSGGVVNEQFF
14	TRBV4-3	TRBJ2-4	CASSPMRGSDIQYF
20	TRBV11-3	TRBJ2-7	CASPGLAGLPEWVRSYEQYF
13	TRBV29-1	TRBJ2-7	CSVIATGGNEQYF
15	TRBV19	TRBJ2-7	CASSRGLAAPYEQYF
15	TRBV6-5	TRBJ2-4	CASSRGVKAKNIQYF
14	TRBV28	TRBJ1-2	CASRLQGAGYGYTF
15	TRBV5-1	TRBJ2-7	CASSLEAGVFYEQYF
15	TRBV27	TRBJ2-3	CASSFWSGGTDTQYF
15	TRBV28	TRBJ2-6	CASSFDLSGANVLTF
12	TRBV7-2	TRBJ2-5	CASSSSKETQYF
12	TRBV29-1	TRBJ1-1	CSVGLLNTEAFF
15	TRBV18	TRBJ1-1	CASSLKDSQNTEAFF
15	TRBV5-1	TRBJ1-6	CASSDTGSMVSPLHF
16	TRBV15	TRBJ2-7	CATSRGGQGRPYEQYF
18	TRBV6-4	TRBJ2-3	CASSDSTGLAGGADTQYF
16	TRBV9	TRBJ1-2	CASSVGIAYHAYGYTF
12	TRBV7-9	TRBJ1-5	CSSSFTEGPQHF
14	TRBV4-1	TRBJ2-1	CASSQLGSPESQFF
14	TRBV2	TRBJ1-2	CASSEGQFTEGYTF
15	TRBV7-9	TRBJ1-1	CASSLAQVMNTEAFF
13	TRBV19	TRBJ2-7	CASSIREPYEQYF
15	TRBV19	TRBJ1-2	CASSPPQQGNYGYTF
15	TRBV18	TRBJ1-2	CASSPKQGLTYGYTF
12	TRBV28	TRBJ1-1	CASTSVNTEAFF
14	TRBV6-5	TRBJ1-1	CASSYFSGQGSSFF
14	TRBV5-4	TRBJ2-2	CASSLTGSGGELFF